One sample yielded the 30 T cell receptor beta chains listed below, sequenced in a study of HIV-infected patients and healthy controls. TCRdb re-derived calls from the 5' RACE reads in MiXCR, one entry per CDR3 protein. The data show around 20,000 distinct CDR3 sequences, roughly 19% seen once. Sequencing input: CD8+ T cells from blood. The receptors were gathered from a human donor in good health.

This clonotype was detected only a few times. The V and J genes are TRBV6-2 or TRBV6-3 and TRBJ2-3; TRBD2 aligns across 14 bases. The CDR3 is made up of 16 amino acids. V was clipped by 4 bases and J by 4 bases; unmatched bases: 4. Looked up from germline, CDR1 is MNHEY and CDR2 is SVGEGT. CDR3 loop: CASSFGLAGGPDTQYF. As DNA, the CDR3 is TGTGCCAGCAGTTTCGGACTAGCGGGGGGACCAGATACGCAGTATTTT.

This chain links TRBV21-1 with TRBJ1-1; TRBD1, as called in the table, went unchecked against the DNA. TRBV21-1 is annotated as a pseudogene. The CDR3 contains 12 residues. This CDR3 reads CASSKVDRGAFF. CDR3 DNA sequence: TGTGCCAGCAGCAAAGTGGACAGGGGAGCTTTCTTT.

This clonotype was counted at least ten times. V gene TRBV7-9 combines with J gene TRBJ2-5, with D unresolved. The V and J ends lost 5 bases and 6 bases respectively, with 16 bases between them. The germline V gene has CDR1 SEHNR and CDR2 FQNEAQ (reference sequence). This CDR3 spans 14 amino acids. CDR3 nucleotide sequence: TGTGCCAGCAGCCAGGACGGTTCGAAGAAGACCCAGTACTTC. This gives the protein CASSQDGSKKTQYF.

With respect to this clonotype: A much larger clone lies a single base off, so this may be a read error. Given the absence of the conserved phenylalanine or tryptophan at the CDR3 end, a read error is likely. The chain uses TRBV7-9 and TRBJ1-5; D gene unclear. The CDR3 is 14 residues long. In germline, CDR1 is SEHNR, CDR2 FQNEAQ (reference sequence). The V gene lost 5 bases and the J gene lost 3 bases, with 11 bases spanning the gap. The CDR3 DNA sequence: TGTGCCAGCAGCCTCGACGGTTACAATCAGCCCCAGCATCTT. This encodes CASSLDGYNQPQHL.

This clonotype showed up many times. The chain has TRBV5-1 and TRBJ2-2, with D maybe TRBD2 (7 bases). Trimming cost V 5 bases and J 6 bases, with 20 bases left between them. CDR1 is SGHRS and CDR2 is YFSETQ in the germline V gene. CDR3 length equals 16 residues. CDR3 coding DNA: TGCGCCAGCAGAAGGAGCGGGGCTTCAGGGGCCGGGGAGCTGTTTTTT. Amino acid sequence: CASRRSGASGAGELFF.

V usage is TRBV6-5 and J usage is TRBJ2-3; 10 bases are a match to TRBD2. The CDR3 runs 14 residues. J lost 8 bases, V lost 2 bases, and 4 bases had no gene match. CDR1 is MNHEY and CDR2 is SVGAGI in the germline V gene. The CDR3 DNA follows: TGTGCCAGCAGTTACCCTAGCGGGAGCAGTACGCAGTATTTT. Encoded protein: CASSYPSGSSTQYF.

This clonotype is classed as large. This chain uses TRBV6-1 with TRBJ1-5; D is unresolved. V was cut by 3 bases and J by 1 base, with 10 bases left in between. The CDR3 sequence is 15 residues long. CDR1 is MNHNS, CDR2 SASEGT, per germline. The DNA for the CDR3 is TGTGCCAGCAGTGACTTTTCAGGAAGCAATCAGCCCCAGCATTTT. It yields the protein CASSDFSGSNQPQHF.

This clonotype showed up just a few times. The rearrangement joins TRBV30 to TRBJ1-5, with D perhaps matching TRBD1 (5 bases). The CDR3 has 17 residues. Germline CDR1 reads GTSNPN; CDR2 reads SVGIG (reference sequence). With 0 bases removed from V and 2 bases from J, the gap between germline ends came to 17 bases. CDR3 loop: CAWSVRRDGGRNQPQHF. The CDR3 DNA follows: TGTGCCTGGAGTGTACGTCGGGATGGGGGTCGCAATCAGCCCCAGCATTTT.

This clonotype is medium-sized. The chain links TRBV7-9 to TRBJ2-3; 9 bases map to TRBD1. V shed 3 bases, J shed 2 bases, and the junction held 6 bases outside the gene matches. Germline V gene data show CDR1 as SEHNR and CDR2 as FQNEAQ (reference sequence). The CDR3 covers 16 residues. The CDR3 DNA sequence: TGTGCCAGCAGCTTCTCCGGGACAGGGATCACAGATACGCAGTATTTT. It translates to CASSFSGTGITDTQYF. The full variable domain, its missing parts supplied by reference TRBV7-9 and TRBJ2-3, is DTGVSQNPRHKITKRGQNVTFRCDPISEHNRLYWYRQTLGQGPEFLTYFQNEAQLEKSRLLSDRFSAERPKGSFSTLEIQRTEQGDSAMYLCASSFSGTGITDTQYFGPGTRLTVL.

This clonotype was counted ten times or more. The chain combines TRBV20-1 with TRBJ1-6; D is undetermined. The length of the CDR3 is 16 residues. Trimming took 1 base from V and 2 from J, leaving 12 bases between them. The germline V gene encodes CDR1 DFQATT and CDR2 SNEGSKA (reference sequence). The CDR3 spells CSARVFGETYNSPLHF. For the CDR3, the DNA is TGCAGTGCTAGAGTATTCGGGGAAACCTATAATTCACCCCTCCACTTT.

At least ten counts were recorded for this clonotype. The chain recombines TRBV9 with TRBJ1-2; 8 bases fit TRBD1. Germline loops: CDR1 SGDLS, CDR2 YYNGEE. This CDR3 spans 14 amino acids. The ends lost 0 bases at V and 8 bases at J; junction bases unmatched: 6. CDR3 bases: TGTGCCAGCAGCGTAGGGACAGGGAATGGGGGCTACACCTTC. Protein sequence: CASSVGTGNGGYTF.

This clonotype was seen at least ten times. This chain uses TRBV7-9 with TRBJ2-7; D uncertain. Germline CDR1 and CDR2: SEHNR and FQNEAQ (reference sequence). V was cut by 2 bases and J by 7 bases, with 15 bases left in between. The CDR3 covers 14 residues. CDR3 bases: TGTGCCAGCAGCTTAACCGGACCCACCTGGGAGCAGTACTTC. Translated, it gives CASSLTGPTWEQYF.

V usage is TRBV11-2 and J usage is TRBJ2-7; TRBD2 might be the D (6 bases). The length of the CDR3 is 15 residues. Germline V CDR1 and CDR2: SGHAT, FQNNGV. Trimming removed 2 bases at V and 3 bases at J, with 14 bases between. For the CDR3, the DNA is TGTGCCAGCAGCTTACGCTCCGGGACTCTCTACGAGCAGTACTTC. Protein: CASSLRSGTLYEQYF.

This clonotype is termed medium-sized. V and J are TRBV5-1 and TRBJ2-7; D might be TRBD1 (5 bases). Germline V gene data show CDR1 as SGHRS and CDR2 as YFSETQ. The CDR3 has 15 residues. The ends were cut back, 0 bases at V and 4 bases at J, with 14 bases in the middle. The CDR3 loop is CASSLDQGVWYEQYF. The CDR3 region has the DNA TGCGCCAGCAGCTTGGATCAGGGCGTCTGGTACGAGCAGTACTTC.

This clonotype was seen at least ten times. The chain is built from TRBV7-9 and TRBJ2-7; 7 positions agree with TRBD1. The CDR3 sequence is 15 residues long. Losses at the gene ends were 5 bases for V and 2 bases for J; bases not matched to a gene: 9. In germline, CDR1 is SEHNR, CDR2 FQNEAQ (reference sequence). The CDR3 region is CASSPRDSPAYEQYF. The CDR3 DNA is TGTGCCAGCAGCCCACGGGACAGTCCAGCCTACGAGCAGTACTTC.

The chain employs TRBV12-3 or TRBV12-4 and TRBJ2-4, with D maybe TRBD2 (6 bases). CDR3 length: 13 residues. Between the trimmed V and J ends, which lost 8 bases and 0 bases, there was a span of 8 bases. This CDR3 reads CASRGIAKNIQYF. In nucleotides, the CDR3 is TGTGCCAGCCGCGGGATAGCCAAAAACATTCAGTACTTC.

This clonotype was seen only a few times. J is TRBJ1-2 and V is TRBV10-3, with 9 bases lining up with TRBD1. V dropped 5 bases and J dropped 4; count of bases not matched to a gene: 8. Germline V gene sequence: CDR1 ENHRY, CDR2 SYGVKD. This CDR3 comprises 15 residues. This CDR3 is CAISQAGQGFYGYTF. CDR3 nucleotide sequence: TGTGCCATCAGTCAAGCGGGACAGGGTTTCTATGGCTACACCTTC.

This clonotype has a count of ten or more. Here the CDR3 DNA reads TGCGCCAGCAGTGGGACTAGCGGCCAAGAGACCCAGTACTTC. This gives the protein CASSGTSGQETQYF. The chain couples TRBV10-1 to TRBJ2-5; 10 bases are a match to TRBD2. This CDR3 region has 14 residues. Germline CDR1 and CDR2: WNHNN and SYGVQD (reference sequence). V was pared by 4 bases and J by 1 base, with 0 bases of the junction left unmatched.

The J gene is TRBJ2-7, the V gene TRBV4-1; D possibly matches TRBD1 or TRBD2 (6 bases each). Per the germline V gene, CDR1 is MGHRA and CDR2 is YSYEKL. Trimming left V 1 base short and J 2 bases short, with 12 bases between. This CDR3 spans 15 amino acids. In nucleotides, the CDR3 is TGCGCCAGCAGCCAAGGCCCGGGGGCGGCCTACGAGCAGTACTTC. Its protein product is CASSQGPGAAYEQYF.

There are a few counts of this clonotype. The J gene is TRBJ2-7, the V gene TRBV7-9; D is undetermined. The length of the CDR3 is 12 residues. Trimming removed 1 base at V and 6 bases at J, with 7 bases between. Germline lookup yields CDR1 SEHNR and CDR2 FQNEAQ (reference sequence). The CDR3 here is CASSLDSPEQYF. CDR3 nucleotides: TGTGCCAGCAGCTTAGACAGTCCCGAGCAGTACTTC.

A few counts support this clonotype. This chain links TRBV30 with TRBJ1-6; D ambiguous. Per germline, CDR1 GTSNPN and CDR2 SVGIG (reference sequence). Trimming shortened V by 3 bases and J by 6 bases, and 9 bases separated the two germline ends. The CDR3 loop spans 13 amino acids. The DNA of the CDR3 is TGTGCCTGGAGGTTGATGATTAATTCACCCCTCCACTTT. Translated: CAWRLMINSPLHF. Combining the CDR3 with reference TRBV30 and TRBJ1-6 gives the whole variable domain SQTIHQWPATLVQPVGSPLSLECTVEGTSNPNLYWYRQAAGRGLQLLFYSVGIGQISSEVPQNLSASRPQDRQFILSSKKLLLSDSGFYLCAWRLMINSPLHFGNGTRLTVT.

The CDR3 loop is CASSRRDSRNTEAFF. CDR3 in DNA: TGTGCCAGCAGTAGACGGGACAGTAGGAACACTGAAGCTTTCTTT. The chain has TRBV6-6 and TRBJ1-1, with 7 bases aligning to TRBD1. The J segment lost 1 base and the V segment lost 5 bases, leaving 7 bases of the junction unmatched. CDR1 and CDR2 (germline): MNHNY, SVGAGI (reference sequence). The CDR3 loop spans 15 amino acids.

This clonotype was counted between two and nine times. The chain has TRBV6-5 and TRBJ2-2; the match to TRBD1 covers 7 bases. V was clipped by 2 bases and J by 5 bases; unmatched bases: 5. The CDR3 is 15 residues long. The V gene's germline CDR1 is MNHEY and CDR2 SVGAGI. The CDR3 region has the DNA TGTGCCAGCAGTTACGCCACAGGGGTGACCGGGGAGCTGTTTTTT. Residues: CASSYATGVTGELFF.

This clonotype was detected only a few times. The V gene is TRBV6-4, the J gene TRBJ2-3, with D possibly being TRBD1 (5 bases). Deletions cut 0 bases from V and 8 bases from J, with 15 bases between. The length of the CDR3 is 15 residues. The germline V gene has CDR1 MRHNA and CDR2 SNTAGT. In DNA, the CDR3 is TGTGCCAGCAGTGACTCAGGTGGGGCGCAGAGTACGCAGTATTTT. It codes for CASSDSGGAQSTQYF.

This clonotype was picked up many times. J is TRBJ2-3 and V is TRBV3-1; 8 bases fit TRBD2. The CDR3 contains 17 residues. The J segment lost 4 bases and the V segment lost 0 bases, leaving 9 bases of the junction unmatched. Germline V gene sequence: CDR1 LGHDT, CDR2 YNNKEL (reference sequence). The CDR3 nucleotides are TGTGCCAGCAGCCAAGAGTGGAGAGCGGGAGCGGCAGATACGCAGTATTTT. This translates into CASSQEWRAGAADTQYF.

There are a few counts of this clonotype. The CDR3 region is CASSPRDRGYNEQFF. DNA for the CDR3: TGTGCCAGCAGTCCACGGGACAGGGGCTACAATGAGCAGTTCTTC. J is TRBJ2-1 and V is TRBV6-5; the match to TRBD1 covers 10 bases. Trimming took 5 bases from V and 3 from J; bases not matched to a gene: 4. Germline assignment: CDR1 MNHEY and CDR2 SVGAGI. This CDR3 contains 15 residues.

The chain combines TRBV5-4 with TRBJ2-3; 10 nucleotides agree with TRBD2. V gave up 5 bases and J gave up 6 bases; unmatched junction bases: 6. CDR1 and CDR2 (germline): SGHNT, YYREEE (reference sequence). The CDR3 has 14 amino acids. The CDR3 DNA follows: TGTGCCAGCAGTCCGGGACTAGCGACGGATACGCAGTATTTT. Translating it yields CASSPGLATDTQYF.

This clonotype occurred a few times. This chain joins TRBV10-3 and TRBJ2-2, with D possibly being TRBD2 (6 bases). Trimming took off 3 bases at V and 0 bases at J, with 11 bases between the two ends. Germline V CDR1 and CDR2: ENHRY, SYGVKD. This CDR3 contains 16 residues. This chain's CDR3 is CAISDRSGSNTGELFF. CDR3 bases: TGTGCCATCAGTGACCGTAGCGGATCGAACACCGGGGAGCTGTTTTTT.

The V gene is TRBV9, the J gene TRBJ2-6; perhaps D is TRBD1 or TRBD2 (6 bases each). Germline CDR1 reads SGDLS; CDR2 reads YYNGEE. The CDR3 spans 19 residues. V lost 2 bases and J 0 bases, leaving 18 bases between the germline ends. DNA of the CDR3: TGTGCCAGCAGCGTCGCGGGACACCTACTTAACTCTGGGGCCAACGTCCTGACTTTC. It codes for CASSVAGHLLNSGANVLTF.

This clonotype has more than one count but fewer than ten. The CDR3 loop reads CASSYWLTGSGNTIYF. As DNA, the CDR3 is TGTGCCAGCAGTTACTGGCTGACTGGCTCTGGAAACACCATATATTTT. J is TRBJ1-3 and V is TRBV6-5; D is ambiguous. Looked up from germline, CDR1 is MNHEY and CDR2 is SVGAGI. Deletions cut 1 base from V and 0 bases from J, with 10 bases between. This CDR3 spans 16 amino acids.